The T cell receptor (beta chain) under discussion was sequenced for a study of cytomegalovirus exposure and HLA in healthy donors. The PCR made use of 60 Vbeta and 13 Jbeta primers. Sequencing used immunoSEQ multiplex PCR; TCRdb keeps in-frame clones, though not all of them. The table records about 160,000 clones, 70% of them present only once. J gave up 2 bases and V 6 bases, and 7 bases lay outside the gene matches. This CDR3 has 15 residues. Looked up from germline, CDR1 is SQVTM and CDR2 is ANQGSEA. Sequencing used PBMCs. The source of this sequence is a man in his late teens or twenties in good health and CMV-seropositive. The rearrangement joins TRBV29-1 to TRBJ2-3, with TRBD2 identical over 11 bases. The CDR3 DNA reads TGCAGCGTCGCGGGACTAGCGGCGACCACAGATACGCAGTATTTT. It translates to CSVAGLAATTDTQYF.